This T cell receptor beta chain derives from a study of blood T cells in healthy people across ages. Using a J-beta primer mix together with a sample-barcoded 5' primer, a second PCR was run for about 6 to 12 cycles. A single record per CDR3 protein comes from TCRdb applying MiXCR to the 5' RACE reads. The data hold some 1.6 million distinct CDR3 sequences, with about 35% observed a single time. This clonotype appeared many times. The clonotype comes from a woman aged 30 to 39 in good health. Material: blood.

The CDR3 nucleotides are TGTGCCAGCAGTGAATTAGTAGATACGCAGTATTTT. Translating it yields CASSELVDTQYF. The genes are TRBV25-1 and TRBJ2-3; D not resolved. This CDR3 has 12 residues. The V end lost 1 base, the J end lost 5 bases, and 4 bases lay between the germline ends. The germline gives CDR1 MGHDK, CDR2 SYGVNS.